The 23 T cell receptor beta chains given below trace back to one sample, sequenced in a study of CD8+ T cells in alopecia areata. Treatment noted: oral pan-JAK inhibitor, 5-10 mg twice daily. Extracted RNA was reverse transcribed, and the resulting cDNA served as sequencing template. The assay was immunoSEQ multiplex PCR, and TCRdb's table has in-frame clones only and misses some. The table lists around 110,000 clones, 84% of them singletons, with under 25% in the top ten. Sequencing was performed on CD8+ T cells sorted from blood, taken at week 24, from a patient treated with tofacitinib. These TCRs come from a human donor with alopecia areata.

The chain uses TRBV19 and TRBJ2-3; D may match TRBD1 or TRBD2 (5 bases each). CDR3 length: 15 amino acids. V was clipped by 3 bases and J by 3 bases, with 13 bases between them. Germline values: CDR1 LNHDA, CDR2 SQIVND (reference sequence). CDR3 residues: CASSISRGGTDTQYF. For the CDR3, the DNA is TGTGCCAGTAGTATCTCTAGGGGCGGGACAGATACGCAGTATTTT.

The rearrangement joins TRBV30 to TRBJ2-3, with 8 positions matching TRBD1. CDR1 is GTSNPN and CDR2 is SVGIG in the germline V gene (reference sequence). This CDR3 has 13 residues. J was trimmed by 4 bases and V by 1 base; bases with no gene match: 1. CDR3 nucleotides: TGTGCCTGGAGTGCGACAGGGGCAGATACGCAGTATTTT. Encoded protein: CAWSATGADTQYF.

The CDR3 DNA reads as TGTGCCAGCAGTGCTCGACTAGCTTCAGAGACCCAGTACTTC. Amino acids: CASSARLASETQYF. The rearrangement links TRBV7-8 to TRBJ2-5; 7 bases match TRBD2. This CDR3 is 14 amino acids long. CDR1 and CDR2 from the germline V gene are SGHVS and FQNEAQ. Trimming cost V 6 bases and J 4 bases; bases outside gene matches: 8.

The chain uses TRBV5-6 and TRBJ2-6; D gene unclear. CDR1 is SGHDT, CDR2 YYEEEE, per germline. V lost 4 bases to trimming and J lost 8 bases, with 13 bases between them. This CDR3 comprises 14 residues. The CDR3 sequence is CASSPSDPTNVLTF. The CDR3, as DNA: TGTGCCAGCAGCCCCTCGGACCCGACCAACGTCCTGACTTTC.

This clone has a single count. The rearrangement uses TRBV28 and TRBJ1-1, with D perhaps matching TRBD1 (6 bases). V lost 1 base and J lost 1, with 16 bases in between. The germline CDR1 and CDR2 sequences are MDHEN and SYDVKM. This CDR3 spans 17 amino acids. The CDR3 is CASSLSTWGQWNTEAFF. CDR3 coding DNA: TGTGCCAGCAGTTTATCCACATGGGGACAATGGAACACTGAAGCTTTCTTT.

In DNA, the CDR3 is TGCGCCAGCAGCCAAGAATGGACCACATATAGCAATCAGCCCCAGCATTTT. Its translation is CASSQEWTTYSNQPQHF. The chain is built from TRBV4-1 and TRBJ1-5; D uncertain. The germline V and J ends were trimmed by 0 bases and 0 bases, with 12 bases remaining between them. CDR1 is MGHRA, CDR2 YSYEKL, per germline. CDR3 length equals 17 residues.

The chain recombines TRBV4-1 with TRBJ1-1; TRBD1 agrees at 7 bases. Germline CDR1 and CDR2: MGHRA and YSYEKL. The CDR3 is 16 residues long. With V trimmed by 4 bases and J by 1 base, 9 bases remained unmatched. The CDR3 here is CASSLMGGDRNTEAFF. In DNA form, the CDR3 reads TGCGCCAGCAGCCTCATGGGGGGGGACAGGAACACTGAAGCTTTCTTT.

The chain employs TRBV14 and TRBJ2-2; D remains unclear. Deletions cut 5 bases from V and 7 bases from J, with 14 bases between. CDR1 is SGHDN and CDR2 is FVKESK in the germline V gene. The CDR3 is made up of 14 amino acids. The CDR3 nucleotides read TGTGCCAGCAGCAGACCGGGTTTCGGCGGGGAGCTGTTTTTT. It yields the protein CASSRPGFGGELFF.

The gene calls are TRBV4-2 and TRBJ2-3; TRBD2 aligns across 15 bases. V gave up 4 bases and J gave up 1 base; unmatched junction bases: 6. Germline V gene sequence: CDR1 LGHNA, CDR2 YNFKEQ. CDR3 length: 18 residues. In nucleotides, the CDR3 is TGTGCCAGCAGCCTCCCGGGACTAGCGGGGGGCCGCACAGATACGCAGTATTTT. It is translated as CASSLPGLAGGRTDTQYF.

The gene calls are TRBV23-1 and TRBJ2-5, with 8 bases matching TRBD2. TRBV23-1 is sorted into the ORF group, with uncertain function. The J segment lost 1 base and the V segment lost 7 bases, leaving 14 bases of the junction unmatched. The CDR3 is 17 residues long. The CDR3 is CASTPEMGGGPQETQYF. In DNA, the CDR3 is TGCGCCAGCACCCCAGAAATGGGCGGGGGGCCCCAAGAGACCCAGTACTTC.

This sequence joins TRBV30 and TRBJ2-4, with 7 bases matching TRBD1. This CDR3 spans 11 amino acids. The ends lost 6 bases at V and 15 bases at J; junction bases unmatched: 11. CDR1 and CDR2 from the germline V gene are GTSNPN and SVGIG (reference sequence). CDR3 sequence (DNA): TGTGCCTGTTCCCCCGGGACAGAGACGTACTTC. It codes for CACSPGTETYF. Complete variable domain (other parts from reference TRBV30 and TRBJ2-4): SQTIHQWPATLVQPVGSPLSLECTVEGTSNPNLYWYRQAAGRGLQLLFYSVGIGQISSEVPQNLSASRPQDRQFILSSKKLLLSDSGFYLCACSPGTETYFGAGTRLSVL.

This chain joins TRBV7-9 and TRBJ1-1; D unclear. The germline V and J ends were trimmed by 1 base and 6 bases, with 6 bases remaining between them. Germline V gives CDR1 SEHNR, CDR2 FQNEAQ (reference sequence). This CDR3 has 12 amino acids. The CDR3 DNA follows: TGTGCCAGCAGCTTAGGGGCAGCTGAAGCTTTCTTT. Amino acids: CASSLGAAEAFF. Full variable domain (missing parts from reference TRBV7-9 and TRBJ1-1): DTGVSQNPRHKITKRGQNVTFRCDPISEHNRLYWYRQTLGQGPEFLTYFQNEAQLEKSRLLSDRFSAERPKGSFSTLEIQRTEQGDSAMYLCASSLGAAEAFFGQGTRLTVV.

The chain is built from TRBV29-1 and TRBJ1-3; D is unclear. The V and J ends lost 3 bases and 0 bases respectively, with 6 bases between them. The CDR3 sequence is 13 residues long. The V gene's germline CDR1 is SQVTM and CDR2 ANQGSEA. This chain's CDR3 is CSVEDSSGNTIYF. CDR3 bases: TGCAGCGTTGAGGATTCCTCTGGAAACACCATATATTTT.

The chain couples TRBV13 to TRBJ2-3; D perhaps matches TRBD2 (7 bases). With 6 bases removed from V and 6 bases from J, the gap between germline ends came to 13 bases. The CDR3 totals 13 residues. The germline V gene encodes CDR1 PRHDT and CDR2 FYEKMQ (reference sequence). The CDR3 DNA is TGTGCCAGCAGTGGGGGGGCCGGTGATACGCAGTATTTT. It encodes CASSGGAGDTQYF.

This clone showed up just once. The CDR3 loop is CASSVLRDRGYEQYF. CDR3 DNA: TGTGCCAGCAGTGTCTTAAGGGACAGGGGCTACGAGCAGTACTTC. This chain connects TRBV5-6 to TRBJ2-7, with TRBD1 matching 10 bases. Losses at the gene ends were 5 bases for V and 3 bases for J; bases not matched to a gene: 8. From germline, CDR1 is SGHDT and CDR2 YYEEEE. This CDR3 has 15 residues.

The V call is TRBV15, the J call TRBJ1-5; TRBD1 is a possible D gene (5 bases). Trimming pared 3 bases from V and 6 bases from J, leaving 6 bases between. The CDR3 runs to 12 residues. Per the germline V gene, CDR1 is LNHNV and CDR2 is YYDKDF (reference sequence). CDR3 amino acids: CATSSDSQPQHF. The CDR3 coding sequence is TGTGCCACCAGCAGTGACAGTCAGCCCCAGCATTTT.

The genes are TRBV29-1 and TRBJ2-1; possibly TRBD2 for D (5 bases). The CDR3 contains 15 residues. Trimming pared 7 bases from V and 0 bases from J, leaving 16 bases between. The germline V gene has CDR1 SQVTM and CDR2 ANQGSEA. CDR3 coding DNA: TGCAGCGCCTCAGGTGAGGGAAGCTCCTACAATGAGCAGTTCTTC. Its translation: CSASGEGSSYNEQFF.

The chain joins TRBV27 to TRBJ2-1; D call uncertain. Germline-derived CDR1 and CDR2 are MNHEY and SMNVEV (reference sequence). Trimming pared 3 bases from V and 0 bases from J, leaving 9 bases between. The CDR3 totals 15 residues. The CDR3 spells CASSLGLSSYNEQFF. For the CDR3, the DNA is TGTGCCAGCAGTTTGGGGTTAAGCTCCTACAATGAGCAGTTCTTC.

The gene calls are TRBV11-1 and TRBJ2-7, with D unresolved. This CDR3 has 14 residues. The ends were cut back, 1 base at V and 0 bases at J, with 7 bases in the middle. Germline-derived CDR1 and CDR2 are SGHAT and FQDESV (reference sequence). CDR3 nucleotide sequence: TGTGCCAGCAGCTTAGGATCAGACTCCTACGAGCAGTACTTC. Amino acids: CASSLGSDSYEQYF.

This chain connects TRBV7-2 to TRBJ2-3; TRBD1 is a possible D gene (5 bases). The length of the CDR3 is 15 residues. The V gene's germline CDR1 is SGHTA and CDR2 FQGNSA. V was shortened by 1 base and J by 0 bases, with 8 bases between the two germline ends. The CDR3 nucleotides are TGTGCCAGCAGCTTAGATGGGGCGAGCACAGATACGCAGTATTTT. Protein product: CASSLDGASTDTQYF.

The chain is built from TRBV7-6 and TRBJ2-1; possible D gene TRBD1, 5 bases. V shed 2 bases and J shed 8 bases, with 10 bases lying between them. CDR1 and CDR2 from the germline V gene are SGHVS and FNYEAQ. The CDR3 runs to 13 residues. The CDR3 loop reads CASSLSGSDEQFF. Written as DNA, the CDR3 is TGTGCCAGCAGCTTATCAGGGTCGGATGAGCAGTTCTTC.

The V and J genes are TRBV7-9 and TRBJ2-7; D possibly corresponds to TRBD1 (6 bases). Germline CDR1 SEHNR, CDR2 FQNEAQ (reference sequence). This CDR3 has 17 residues. The V and J ends lost 2 bases and 6 bases respectively, with 23 bases between them. CDR3: CASSLRGRQASWGEQYF. CDR3 nucleotide sequence: TGTGCCAGCAGCTTAAGAGGGAGACAGGCCTCGTGGGGCGAGCAGTACTTC.

The V and J genes are TRBV10-3 and TRBJ2-5, with TRBD2 matching 11 bases. CDR3 size: 15 residues. V was pared by 6 bases and J by 4 bases, with 7 bases of the junction left unmatched. Germline-derived CDR1 and CDR2 are ENHRY and SYGVKD. CDR3 sequence reads: CAISPTSGEGETQYF. CDR3 nucleotides: TGTGCCATCAGCCCGACTAGCGGGGAGGGAGAGACCCAGTACTTC.